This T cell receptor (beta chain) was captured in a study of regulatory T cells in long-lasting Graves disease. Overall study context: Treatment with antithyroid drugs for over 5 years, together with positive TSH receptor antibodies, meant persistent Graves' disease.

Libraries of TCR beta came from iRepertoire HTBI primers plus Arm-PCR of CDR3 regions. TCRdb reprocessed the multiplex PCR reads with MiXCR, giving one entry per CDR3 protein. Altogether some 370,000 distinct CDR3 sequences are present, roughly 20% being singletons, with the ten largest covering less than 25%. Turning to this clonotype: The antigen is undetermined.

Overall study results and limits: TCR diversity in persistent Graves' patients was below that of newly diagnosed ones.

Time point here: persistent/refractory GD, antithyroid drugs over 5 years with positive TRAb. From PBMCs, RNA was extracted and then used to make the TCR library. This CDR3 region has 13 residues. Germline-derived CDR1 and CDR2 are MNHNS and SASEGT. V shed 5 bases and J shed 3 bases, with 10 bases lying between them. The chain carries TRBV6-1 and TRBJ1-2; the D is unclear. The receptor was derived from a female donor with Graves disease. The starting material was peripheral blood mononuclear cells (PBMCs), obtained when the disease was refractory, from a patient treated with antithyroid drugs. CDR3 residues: CASSLDAYYGYTF. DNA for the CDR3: TGTGCCAGCAGTCTGGACGCATACTATGGCTACACCTTC.